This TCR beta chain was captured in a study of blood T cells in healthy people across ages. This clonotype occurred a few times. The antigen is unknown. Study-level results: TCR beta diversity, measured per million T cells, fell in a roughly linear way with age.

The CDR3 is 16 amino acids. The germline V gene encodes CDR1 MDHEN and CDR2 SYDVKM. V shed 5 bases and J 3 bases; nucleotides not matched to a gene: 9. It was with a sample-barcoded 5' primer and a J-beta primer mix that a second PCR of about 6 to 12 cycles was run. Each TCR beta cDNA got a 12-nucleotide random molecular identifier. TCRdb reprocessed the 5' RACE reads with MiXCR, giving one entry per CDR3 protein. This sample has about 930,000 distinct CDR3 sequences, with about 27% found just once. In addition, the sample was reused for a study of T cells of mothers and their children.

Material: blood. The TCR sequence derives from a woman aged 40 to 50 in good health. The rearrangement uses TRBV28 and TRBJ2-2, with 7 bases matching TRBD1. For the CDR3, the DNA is TGTGCCAGCAGTGAACTAGGACAGGACTACACCGGGGAGCTGTTTTTT. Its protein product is CASSELGQDYTGELFF.